Below are 32 T cell receptor beta chains sequenced from a single sample in a study of blood T cell repertoires in COVID-19. This table comes from immunoSEQ multiplex PCR, and its TCRdb copy is limited to in-frame clones, with some not included. In the table there are just over 300,000 clones, approximately 86% of which are singletons. Input material: PBMCs or T cells enriched from blood (not recorded which). The origin of the receptors is a woman under 30 who had recovered from COVID-19.

CDR3 loop: CASRVEGLSYEQYF. The CDR3 nucleotides are TGTGCCAGCAGGGTTGAGGGCCTCTCCTACGAGCAGTACTTC. The chain has TRBV2 and TRBJ2-7; a weak D match, TRBD2 (5 bases). CDR3 length: 14 residues. The ends were cut back, 6 bases at V and 0 bases at J, with 12 bases in the middle. Germline-derived CDR1 and CDR2 are SNHLY and FYNNEI.

The rearrangement uses TRBV6-5 and TRBJ2-7; D may be TRBD2 (6 bases). Germline V gene data show CDR1 as MNHEY and CDR2 as SVGAGI. V shed 0 bases and J shed 6 bases, with 9 bases lying between them. This CDR3 has 13 residues. The CDR3 spells CASSYSGGGEQYF. The CDR3 DNA sequence: TGTGCCAGCAGTTACTCCGGGGGAGGCGAGCAGTACTTC.

The chain couples TRBV24-1 to TRBJ2-1, with D unclear. Per germline, CDR1 KGHDR and CDR2 SFDVKD. The CDR3 length is 15 residues. The V end was cut by 0 bases, the J end by 2 bases, with 7 bases between. In nucleotides, the CDR3 is TGTGCCACCAGTGATTTGTTGCGCCCCTACAATGAGCAGTTCTTC. Protein sequence: CATSDLLRPYNEQFF.

V is TRBV2 and J is TRBJ1-4; no firm D call. This CDR3 has 13 residues. Trimming cost V 7 bases and J 7 bases, with 13 bases left between them. The germline gives CDR1 SNHLY, CDR2 FYNNEI. Here the CDR3 DNA reads TGTGCCAGCAAGGTGGAGGAGGTTGAAAAACTGTTTTTT. Protein product: CASKVEEVEKLFF. The variable domain in full, completed from reference TRBV2 and TRBJ1-4, reads EPEVTQTPSHQVTQMGQEVILRCVPISNHLYFYWYRQILGQKVEFLVSFYNNEISEKSEIFDDQFSVERPDGSNFTLKIRSTKLEDSAMYFCASKVEEVEKLFFGSGTQLSVL.

V usage is TRBV29-1 and J usage is TRBJ1-2, with 7 bases matching TRBD1. The ends lost 6 bases at V and 8 bases at J; junction bases unmatched: 9. There are 12 residues in the CDR3. CDR1 SQVTM and CDR2 ANQGSEA come from the germline V gene. CDR3 amino acids: CSVETGTVGYTF. Here the CDR3 DNA reads TGCAGCGTAGAGACAGGGACAGTCGGCTACACCTTC.

The chain links TRBV28 to TRBJ1-1, with 7 bases identical to TRBD1. From germline, CDR1 is MDHEN and CDR2 SYDVKM. This CDR3 comprises 15 residues. J gave up 5 bases and V 5 bases, and 11 bases lay outside the gene matches. This CDR3 reads CASSLERTGGTEAFF. The DNA for the CDR3 is TGTGCCAGCAGTCTCGAACGGACAGGAGGGACTGAAGCTTTCTTT.

This chain joins TRBV28 and TRBJ1-2; tentative D call: TRBD1 (6 bases). Trimming removed 2 bases from V and 6 bases from J, with 13 bases in between. Germline CDR1 and CDR2: MDHEN and SYDVKM. The CDR3 contains 14 residues. Here the CDR3 reads CASSLMGARNGYTF. The DNA of the CDR3 is TGTGCCAGCAGTTTAATGGGGGCTAGAAATGGCTACACCTTC.

This chain connects TRBV9 to TRBJ1-2; tentative D call: TRBD1 (6 bases). The V end was cut by 5 bases, the J end by 5 bases, with 10 bases between. Germline V gives CDR1 SGDLS, CDR2 YYNGEE. CDR3 size: 12 residues. The CDR3, as DNA: TGTGCCAGCAGTACTACAGGGTATGGCTACACCTTC. Protein product: CASSTTGYGYTF.

CDR3 sequence (DNA): TGTGCCAGCAGTTTCTCTCAGGTACCCGGCTACACCTTC. It yields the protein CASSFSQVPGYTF. The genes are TRBV6-2 or TRBV6-3 and TRBJ1-2; no clear D gene. The germline V gene has CDR1 MNHEY and CDR2 SVGEGT. The CDR3 extends over 13 amino acids. Deletions cut 4 bases from V and 8 bases from J, with 14 bases between.

This chain links TRBV28 with TRBJ1-3; tentatively, D is TRBD1 (5 bases). CDR1 and CDR2 (germline): MDHEN, SYDVKM. This CDR3 has 16 residues. V was pared by 8 bases and J by 1 base, with 18 bases between. The CDR3 DNA reads as TGTGCCAGCCTTCCCGGCGGGACGGGGTCTGGAAACACCATATATTTT. Encoded protein: CASLPGGTGSGNTIYF.

This chain uses TRBV7-9 with TRBJ1-2; D unclear. The V end was cut by 2 bases, the J end by 4 bases, with 8 bases between. This CDR3 is built from 13 residues. Germline CDR1 is SEHNR and CDR2 is FQNEAQ (reference sequence). As DNA, the CDR3 is TGTGCCAGCAGCTTACCGGGGTCCTATGGCTACACCTTC. Amino acid sequence: CASSLPGSYGYTF.

This clone has just a few counts. J is TRBJ1-2 and V is TRBV7-2; possible D gene TRBD1, 6 bases. CDR1 is SGHTA, CDR2 FQGNSA, per germline. V lost 3 bases to trimming and J lost 4 bases, with 12 bases between them. The CDR3 totals 14 residues. CDR3 sequence (DNA): TGTGCCAGCAGCTTCCAACAGGGACCCTATGGCTACACCTTC. Protein product: CASSFQQGPYGYTF.

The gene calls are TRBV27 and TRBJ2-7, with TRBD1 matching over 8 bases. Germline values: CDR1 MNHEY, CDR2 SMNVEV (reference sequence). V lost 6 bases, J lost 5 bases, and 6 bases stayed unmatched. The CDR3 totals 13 residues. CDR3 bases: TGTGCCAGCAGGACAGGGGCGATAAACGAGCAGTACTTC. As protein: CASRTGAINEQYF.

A single count supports this clone. Here the CDR3 reads CASSFQGARGYTF. CDR3 nucleotides: TGTGCCAGCAGCTTTCAGGGGGCGCGAGGCTACACCTTC. The rearrangement links TRBV7-9 to TRBJ1-2; TRBD1 aligns across 8 bases. CDR3 length equals 13 residues. Trimming cost V 3 bases and J 8 bases; bases outside gene matches: 5. CDR1 and CDR2 (germline): SEHNR, FQNEAQ (reference sequence).

V usage is TRBV28 and J usage is TRBJ2-3, with D possibly TRBD1 on 5 matching bases. V lost 5 bases and J lost 4, with 22 bases in between. This CDR3 is 17 amino acids long. Per the germline V gene, CDR1 is MDHEN and CDR2 is SYDVKM. CDR3 bases: TGTGCCAGCAGTCCTCCCCTCCAGGGCACTGGAGCAGATACGCAGTATTTT. This translates into CASSPPLQGTGADTQYF. Full variable domain (outside the CDR3, taken from reference TRBV28 and TRBJ2-3): DVKVTQSSRYLVKRTGEKVFLECVQDMDHENMFWYRQDPGLGLRLIYFSYDVKMKEKGDIPEGYSVSREKKERFSLILESASTNQTSMYLCASSPPLQGTGADTQYFGPGTRLTVL.

This sequence joins TRBV4-2 and TRBJ2-7, with D uncertain. With 0 bases removed from V and 1 base from J, the gap between germline ends came to 10 bases. The CDR3 covers 15 residues. Germline lookup yields CDR1 LGHNA and CDR2 YNFKEQ. The CDR3 loop reads CASSQDPYLSYEQYF. The CDR3 DNA reads as TGTGCCAGCAGCCAAGACCCCTACTTGTCCTACGAGCAGTACTTC.

This CDR3 is CASSLGLALSPLHF. As DNA, the CDR3 is TGTGCCAGCAGTTTAGGGTTAGCGCTCTCACCCCTCCACTTT. The V and J genes are TRBV27 and TRBJ1-6, with D uncertain. Germline CDR1 reads MNHEY; CDR2 reads SMNVEV (reference sequence). Between the trimmed V and J ends, which lost 2 bases and 10 bases, there was a span of 12 bases. The CDR3 has 14 residues.

This clone is a singleton in its sample. Other DNA sequences in the sample encode the same CDR3. The chain carries TRBV5-1 and TRBJ1-1, with unresolved D. The CDR3 sequence is 13 residues long. Germline V gene lookup returns CDR1 SGHRS and CDR2 YFSETQ. V lost 5 bases and J lost 1, with 9 bases in between. The CDR3 coding sequence is TGCGCCAGCAGTGTCGATAGGAACACTGAAGCTTTCTTT. It encodes CASSVDRNTEAFF.

The chain employs TRBV9 and TRBJ2-2; TRBD1 matches at 10 bases. From germline, CDR1 is SGDLS and CDR2 YYNGEE. The V segment lost 1 base and the J segment 3 bases; nucleotides outside the gene matches: 6. There are 17 residues in the CDR3. The CDR3 nucleotides are TGTGCCAGCAGCGTACCCCCCGGGACAGGGGACACCGGGGAGCTGTTTTTT. This encodes CASSVPPGTGDTGELFF.

This CDR3 reads CASRDSGTEHTEAFF. DNA of the CDR3: TGTGCCAGCAGGGACTCCGGGACAGAGCACACTGAAGCTTTCTTT. The chain links TRBV28 to TRBJ1-1, with 7 bases matching TRBD1. CDR3 size: 15 residues. Germline values: CDR1 MDHEN, CDR2 SYDVKM. The junction had 10 bases not matched to a gene; V was cut back by 6 bases and J by 3 bases.

This chain connects TRBV4-3 to TRBJ1-2; maybe TRBD1 (5 bases). Germline CDR1 and CDR2: LGHNA and YSLEER. This CDR3 comprises 17 residues. Between the trimmed V and J ends, which lost 1 base and 4 bases, there was a span of 19 bases. CDR3 amino acids: CASSQGIGTATVYGYTF. The CDR3 bases are TGCGCCAGCAGCCAAGGCATAGGGACTGCGACGGTCTATGGCTACACCTTC.

The gene calls are TRBV19 and TRBJ2-7, with 8 positions matching TRBD2. This CDR3 is built from 14 residues. CDR1 LNHDA and CDR2 SQIVND come from the germline V gene (reference sequence). V shed 6 bases and J 6 bases; nucleotides not matched to a gene: 10. CDR3 DNA sequence: TGTGCCAGTAGGCAGCCGGGACTAGGACCCGAGCAGTACTTC. It codes for CASRQPGLGPEQYF.

The rearrangement uses TRBV28 and TRBJ2-1, with TRBD2 matching 11 bases. The J segment lost 4 bases and the V segment lost 8 bases, leaving 7 bases of the junction unmatched. CDR3 size: 15 residues. Germline CDR1 reads MDHEN; CDR2 reads SYDVKM. Here the CDR3 DNA reads TGTGCCAGCGCAGCGACTAGCGGGGTTTACAATGAGCAGTTCTTC. Translation gives CASAATSGVYNEQFF.

This clone was seen a single time. This chain links TRBV11-2 with TRBJ1-4, with no clear D. Trimming pared 1 base from V and 15 bases from J, leaving 12 bases between. CDR1 is SGHAT, CDR2 FQNNGV, per germline. This CDR3 is built from 12 residues. DNA of the CDR3: TGTGCCAGCAGCTTAGTCGTCGGAGTTTTGTTTTTT. This gives the protein CASSLVVGVLFF. The whole variable domain, filled in from reference TRBV11-2 and TRBJ1-4, reads EAGVAQSPRYKIIEKRQSVAFWCNPISGHATLYWYQQILGQGPKLLIQFQNNGVVDDSQLPKDRFSAERLKGVDSTLKIQPAKLEDSAVYLCASSLVVGVLFFGSGTQLSVL.

The V gene is TRBV2, the J gene TRBJ1-2; D is undetermined. The CDR3 spans 14 residues. In germline, CDR1 is SNHLY, CDR2 FYNNEI. The V end was cut by 11 bases, the J end by 3 bases, with 19 bases between. CDR3 in DNA: TGTGCCGGAAGTCGGGCCGGGATGGACTATGGCTACACCTTC. Translation gives CAGSRAGMDYGYTF. The variable domain in full, with the rest retrieved from reference TRBV2 and TRBJ1-2, is EPEVTQTPSHQVTQMGQEVILRCVPISNHLYFYWYRQILGQKVEFLVSFYNNEISEKSEIFDDQFSVERPDGSNFTLKIRSTKLEDSAMYFCAGSRAGMDYGYTFGSGTRLTVV.

This rearrangement joins TRBV28 to TRBJ1-6, with D tentatively TRBD1 (6 bases). Trimming removed 6 bases from V and 8 bases from J, with 20 bases in between. CDR1 is MDHEN, CDR2 SYDVKM, per germline. This CDR3 is 16 amino acids long. The CDR3 bases are TGTGCCAGCAGCCGACCAGGGGCGGGAGAGGATTCACCCCTCCACTTT. It specifies CASSRPGAGEDSPLHF. Based on the CDR3 plus reference TRBV28 and TRBJ1-6, the full variable domain is DVKVTQSSRYLVKRTGEKVFLECVQDMDHENMFWYRQDPGLGLRLIYFSYDVKMKEKGDIPEGYSVSREKKERFSLILESASTNQTSMYLCASSRPGAGEDSPLHFGNGTRLTVT.

This clone was seen a handful of times. The chain uses TRBV12-3 or TRBV12-4 and TRBJ1-1; D unresolved. Trimming cost V 6 bases and J 1 base, with 6 bases left between them. This CDR3 contains 12 residues. The CDR3 spells CASRLRNTEAFF. In DNA, the CDR3 is TGTGCCAGCAGGCTAAGGAACACTGAAGCTTTCTTT.

V and J are TRBV5-1 and TRBJ2-3; 12 bases align to TRBD2. The V gene end was trimmed by 0 bases and the J gene end by 0 bases; junction bases not matched to a gene: 14. The CDR3 contains 21 residues. Germline V lookup: CDR1 SGHRS, CDR2 YFSETQ. For the CDR3, the DNA is TGCGCCAGCAGCTTGGTGGCTAGCGGGGGGGGAACTTCCCCTAGCACAGATACGCAGTATTTT. Amino acids: CASSLVASGGGTSPSTDTQYF.

This chain links TRBV7-2 with TRBJ1-3; 7 bases align to TRBD1. Trimming took 0 bases from V and 3 from J; bases not matched to a gene: 5. The CDR3 sequence is 16 residues long. CDR1 and CDR2 (germline): SGHTA, FQGNSA. CDR3 DNA sequence: TGTGCCAGCAGCTTAGCAGGGGGCGTTGGTGGAAACACCATATATTTT. It specifies CASSLAGGVGGNTIYF.

J is TRBJ2-5 and V is TRBV5-4, with 8 bases matching TRBD2. The trim removed 1 base at V and 2 bases at J, leaving 10 bases unmatched. Germline CDR1 SGHNT, CDR2 YYREEE (reference sequence). This CDR3 comprises 17 residues. As DNA, the CDR3 is TGTGCCAGCAGCTTGTTAAAGAATAGCGGGACTCAAGAGACCCAGTACTTC. It codes for CASSLLKNSGTQETQYF.

The chain combines TRBV7-2 with TRBJ1-1; D ambiguous. The CDR3 totals 14 residues. The ends were cut back, 2 bases at V and 1 base at J, with 8 bases in the middle. Germline loops: CDR1 SGHTA, CDR2 FQGNSA. This CDR3 is CASSLLSPNTEAFF. CDR3 DNA: TGTGCCAGCAGCTTACTATCCCCGAACACTGAAGCTTTCTTT. Full variable domain (outside the CDR3, taken from reference TRBV7-2 and TRBJ1-1): GAGVSQSPSNKVTEKGKDVELRCDPISGHTALYWYRQSLGQGLEFLIYFQGNSAPDKSGLPSDRFSAERTGGSVSTLTIQRTQQEDSAVYLCASSLLSPNTEAFFGQGTRLTVV.

The V call is TRBV4-2, the J call TRBJ2-1; TRBD2 agrees at 7 bases. The CDR3 covers 13 residues. The junction had 7 bases not matched to a gene; V was cut back by 2 bases and J by 12 bases. Germline CDR1 is LGHNA and CDR2 is YNFKEQ. CDR3 sequence: CASSQQREVGQFF. The CDR3 nucleotides are TGTGCCAGCAGCCAACAGCGGGAAGTCGGGCAGTTCTTC.